A single sample gave rise to the 16 T cell receptor beta chains below, sequenced in a study of tumor-infiltrating lymphocytes in oesophageal squamous cell carcinoma. One entry per CDR3 protein, called by TCRdb with MiXCR from the PCR reads. The sample lists 8,500 to 14,000 distinct CDR3 sequences, around 50% occurring once. The sample was esophageal tumor tissue. Receptor source: a male donor with esophageal squamous cell carcinoma.

This sequence joins TRBV7-3 and TRBJ2-5; the D gene is possibly TRBD1 (6 bases). Near its end, the DNA agrees better with TRBJ2-7, so the J call may be wrong. In germline, CDR1 is SGHTA, CDR2 FQGTGA. CDR3 length: 14 residues. The CDR3 coding sequence is TGTGCCAGCAGCCCCGGACAGCGCTCCTACGAGCAGTACTTC. This sequence encodes CASSPGQRSYEQYF.

This chain joins TRBV12-3 or TRBV12-4 and TRBJ2-5; 12 bases match TRBD2. With V trimmed by 6 bases and J by 11 bases, 16 bases remained unmatched. CDR3 length equals 16 residues. CDR3 region: CASSPRTSGETDTQYF. CDR3 nucleotides: TGTGCCAGCAGCCCTAGGACTAGCGGGGAGACAGATACGCAGTACTTC.

The chain employs TRBV27 and TRBJ1-2; D is unclear. The ends were cut back, 6 bases at V and 0 bases at J, with 11 bases in the middle. This CDR3 has 14 residues. Germline CDR1 and CDR2: MNHEY and SMNVEV (reference sequence). The CDR3 region is CASRRIQANYGYTF. CDR3 DNA: TGTGCCAGCAGAAGGATTCAAGCTAACTATGGCTACACCTTC.

This clonotype was counted a few times. V usage is TRBV7-2 and J usage is TRBJ1-2, with 8 bases lining up with TRBD1. CDR1 is SGHTA and CDR2 is FQGNSA in the germline V gene. This CDR3 is built from 15 residues. Trimming took 5 bases from V and 7 from J; bases not matched to a gene: 12. In DNA form, the CDR3 reads TGTGCCAGCAGCCCTTACCTAACAGGGGGAGGTGGCTACACCTTC. Amino acids: CASSPYLTGGGGYTF.

The genes are TRBV6-1 and TRBJ2-2; D gene unclear. This CDR3 is built from 11 residues. Germline values: CDR1 MNHNS, CDR2 SASEGT. V shed 3 bases and J shed 6 bases, with 2 bases lying between them. The CDR3 DNA reads TGTGCCAGCAGTGAGGCCGGGGAGCTGTTTTTT. Protein sequence: CASSEAGELFF.

The chain carries TRBV5-1 and TRBJ2-5; D gene ambiguous. This CDR3 spans 17 amino acids. The V end lost 0 bases, the J end lost 7 bases, and 22 bases lay between the germline ends. Germline CDR1 reads SGHRS; CDR2 reads YFSETQ. In DNA form, the CDR3 reads TGCGCCAGCAGCTTGGCCGCCAGCCAAGAGATCCTCGGGACCCAGTACTTC. It is translated as CASSLAASQEILGTQYF.

The chain joins TRBV12-3 or TRBV12-4 to TRBJ2-1; 9 bases are a match to TRBD1. This CDR3 spans 15 amino acids. J was trimmed by 3 bases and V by 4 bases; bases with no gene match: 4. The CDR3 DNA is TGTGCCAGCAGTTCGGGACAGGGCGTCTACAATGAGCAGTTCTTC. Protein product: CASSSGQGVYNEQFF.

This rearrangement joins TRBV15 to TRBJ1-6; D remains ambiguous. The CDR3 has 17 amino acids. Germline assignment: CDR1 LNHNV and CDR2 YYDKDF (reference sequence). V lost 0 bases to trimming and J lost 2 bases, with 11 bases between them. The CDR3 is CATSRDPKGTYNSPLHF. DNA of the CDR3: TGTGCCACCAGCAGAGACCCTAAGGGCACCTATAATTCACCCCTCCACTTT.

This clonotype was seen many times. The chain couples TRBV6-1 to TRBJ1-5, with 9 bases identical to TRBD1. Per the germline V gene, CDR1 is MNHNS and CDR2 is SASEGT. Germline trimming cut 4 bases from V and 9 bases from J; bases unmatched to any gene: 4. The CDR3 is 13 amino acids. The CDR3 sequence is CASSGTGGLPQHF. CDR3 bases: TGTGCCAGCAGTGGAACAGGGGGCCTGCCCCAGCATTTT.

The J gene is TRBJ2-1, the V gene TRBV6-6; 7 bases map to TRBD1. Looked up from germline, CDR1 is MNHNY and CDR2 is SVGAGI (reference sequence). CDR3 length equals 11 residues. Trimming cost V 6 bases and J 13 bases; bases outside gene matches: 6. CDR3 amino acids: CASRTQGSQFF. The CDR3 nucleotides are TGTGCCAGCAGAACACAGGGGTCCCAGTTCTTC.

This clonotype showed up just a few times. The chain employs TRBV5-1 and TRBJ2-1, with D uncertain. The DNA end is a closer match to TRBJ2-7, so the J assignment may be wrong. Germline V gene data show CDR1 as SGHRS and CDR2 as YFSETQ. This CDR3 spans 12 amino acids. CDR3 sequence: CASSLGDWEQYF. In nucleotides, the CDR3 is TGCGCCAGCAGCTTGGGTGACTGGGAGCAGTACTTC.

This clonotype was observed at least ten times. The V call is TRBV24-1, the J call TRBJ2-2; maybe TRBD2 (5 bases). The CDR3 totals 13 residues. Germline V gene data show CDR1 as KGHDR and CDR2 as SFDVKD. V shed 4 bases and J shed 7 bases, with 9 bases lying between them. The CDR3: CATSDLGDGELFF. The CDR3 DNA reads TGTGCCACCAGTGACCTCGGGGACGGGGAGCTGTTTTTT.

Within the sample, this clonotype is medium-sized. The V gene is TRBV11-2, the J gene TRBJ2-5, with 8 nucleotides matching TRBD1. V lost 5 bases, J lost 5 bases, and 7 bases stayed unmatched. The CDR3 extends over 14 amino acids. Germline V lookup: CDR1 SGHAT, CDR2 FQNNGV. The DNA of the CDR3 is TGTGCCAGCAGCAAGACAGGGGACAGGGAGACCCAGTACTTC. Protein: CASSKTGDRETQYF.

This rearrangement joins TRBV7-3 to TRBJ2-2; D is perhaps TRBD1 (5 bases). The germline CDR1 and CDR2 sequences are SGHTA and FQGTGA. The V end lost 3 bases, the J end lost 4 bases, and 9 bases lay between the germline ends. CDR3 length equals 14 residues. The CDR3 reads CASSFYQGTGELFF. The CDR3 bases are TGTGCCAGCAGCTTTTACCAGGGCACCGGGGAGCTGTTTTTT.

This clonotype was picked up a small number of times. The chain joins TRBV7-9 to TRBJ2-7; no clear D. This CDR3 contains 13 residues. V lost 7 bases and J 0 bases, leaving 10 bases between the germline ends. Germline CDR1 is SEHNR and CDR2 is FQNEAQ (reference sequence). CDR3 sequence reads: CASTGGDSYEQYF. In DNA, the CDR3 is TGTGCCAGCACGGGCGGAGACTCCTACGAGCAGTACTTC.

The chain has TRBV12-3 or TRBV12-4 and TRBJ2-3; D is unclear. The CDR3 is made up of 11 amino acids. V was trimmed by 7 bases and J by 2 bases, leaving 4 bases between them. The CDR3 loop reads CASTSTDTQYF. As DNA, the CDR3 is TGTGCCAGCACCTCCACAGATACGCAGTATTTT.